The present T cell receptor beta chain was sequenced within a study of blood T cell repertoires in COVID-19. Across the study: Acute and convalescent COVID-19 specimens originated in the United States, Italy and Spain. PBMCs, B-cell-depleted T cells, or T cells were the source of the cDNA or gDNA that made up the material.

The germline CDR1 and CDR2 sequences are SGHVS and FNYEAQ. The V and J ends lost 2 bases and 0 bases, in that order; junction bases with no gene match: 12. The CDR3 contains 19 residues. In this sample, this clone turned up once. Authors' data handling: Estimated nucleated cell counts came from reference gene primer amplification. Sequenced by immunoSEQ multiplex PCR; TCRdb stores in-frame clones only, minus some. D and trimming were read from the DNA, whereas the V and J calls and clone size are those reported in that table. The table has approximately 180,000 clones, 80% to 90% seen once. The sequence was obtained from a human donor with active or convalescent COVID-19. The donor label of this sample is uncertain. The chain employs TRBV7-6 and TRBJ2-3, with 9 bases matching TRBD2. Sequenced material: peripheral blood. The CDR3: CASSLTLLGSGGSTDTQYF. The CDR3 region has the DNA TGTGCCAGCAGCTTAACCCTACTGGGGAGCGGGGGGAGCACAGATACGCAGTATTTT.